This paragraph reports one T cell receptor beta chain. This entry comes from a study of blood T cell repertoires in COVID-19. Study at large: Samples came from the United States, Italy and Spain, spanning acute and convalescent COVID-19. Sources were T cells, B-cell-depleted T cells, or PBMCs; the material itself was cDNA or gDNA.

V dropped 3 bases and J dropped 7 bases, with 7 bases sitting between them. CDR1 and CDR2 (germline): KGHSH, LQKENI. CDR3 length equals 11 residues. Original data processing: Cell counts per sample came from amplifying reference gene primers. Profiling relied on immunoSEQ multiplex PCR, and the TCRdb table lists in-frame clones only, not all of them. V, J and clone size are taken as reported in that table, and D and trimming were inferred from the DNA itself. The repertoire includes 150,000 to 200,000 clones, roughly 85% of them detected once, and about 3% sits in the top ten. The chain combines TRBV18 with TRBJ2-7; D perhaps matches TRBD2 (6 bases). The source material was peripheral blood. This TCR was recovered from a human donor with acute or convalescent COVID-19. The donor label of this sample is uncertain. CDR3 residues: CASSPAGEQYF. The CDR3 DNA follows: TGTGCCAGCTCACCCGCGGGGGAGCAGTACTTC.